This TCR beta chain was captured in a study of CD8 T cells in Susac syndrome (dated by TCRdb to 2018 to 2020). In terms of the full investigation: Of the Susac syndrome patients who were sequenced, over five had clinically active disease and eight were in clinical remission. At blood withdrawal, Susac syndrome patients were either therapy-naive, taking corticosteroids (in some cases with IVIg as well), or taking IVIg alone. Whether CD8+ T cell activation and differentiation in Susac syndrome was antigen driven was tested using repertoire sequencing. The clonality of the CD8+ T cell repertoire was compared across approximately 11 healthy donors, about 14 Susac syndrome patients and around 15 multiple sclerosis patients.

Including cysteine and phenylalanine, the CDR3 has 18 amino acids. Only CDR3 DNA is held: 54 bases, read in frame from base 1. V drops 0 bases and J drops 0 bases, leaving 19 bases in between. As encoded in the germline V gene (reference sequence), CDR1 is DFQATT while CDR2 is SNEGSKA. Peripheral blood CD8+ and CD4+ T cells from healthy donors, Susac syndrome patients and multiple sclerosis patients were profiled by high-throughput TCR beta sequencing. Recently defined diagnostic criteria for definite or probable disease were met by the Susac syndrome patients. CD8+ TEMRA cells were enriched by FACS, while bulk CD8+ and CD4+ T cells were purified by magnetic negative isolation. Blood was collected in EDTA tubes and processed within 24 hours, with PBMCs isolated through density gradient centrifugation. PBMCs intended for TCR sequencing were cryopreserved in liquid nitrogen and were subsequently thawed in a 37 degrees C water bath. The sorted or isolated CD4+, CD8+ and CD8+ TEMRA cells reached a purity of at least 90%.

RNA was extracted using the RNeasy kit, and about 0.45 to 1 ug of the RNA was reverse transcribed with random hexamers. TCR beta CDR3 regions were amplified with the immunoSEQ multiplex PCR assay covering 54 Vbeta and 13 Jbeta segments. To correct PCR amplification bias, a synthetic template baseline was used for both primer optimization and computational correction. The authors' pipeline ran thus. Reads were annotated to V, D and J genes according to IMGT and were analyzed with immunoSEQ Analyzer, with only productive sequences retained. Clonality was calculated as one minus the Shannon entropy normalized by log2 of the number of productive unique sequences. Public and private clones were assessed among the 100 most prevalent clones of each patient and control. Clones were defined as Susac-specific if absent from the healthy and MS cohorts, from over a thousand published viral clones and from other ImmuneACCESS disease sequences. TCRdb ran its own pipeline on the public reads, namely fastp trimming at Q25 and MiXCR clone calling, and kept in-frame beta chains. Rows are combined by CDR3 protein, so each entry shows the most common genes and DNA. TCRdb assigned the V and J calls; the authors' analysis was not used. The sample yields 70,000 to 100,000 distinct CDR3 sequences; around 96% were counted once. Clones ranked in the top ten supply more than 0.5% of the sample.

Beyond this particular receptor, the publication reports: The TCR sequencing and HLA analysis was acknowledged to have included a relatively small number of individuals. Around 15 Susac-specific public clones were identified in the total CD8+ repertoire, and roughly five Susac-specific public clones were identified in the CD8+ TEMRA repertoire. CD8+ repertoires in Susac syndrome showed clonal expansion, which was highest in CD8+ TEMRA cells and was greater in clinically active patients than in remitting patients.

This clonotype appeared a single time. It lacks a known antigen. Base qualities are not provided; no much larger clone lies one nucleotide away. A lone read is weak support. The chain joins TRBV20-1 to TRBJ2-3; TRBD2 is possibly the D segment (5 matching bases). The specimen was CD8+ T cells from PBMCs. The TCR was taken from a human donor with Susac syndrome. The bases read TGCAGTGCTAGAGATGAACCCAAAGACGGGATTAGCACAGATACGCAGTATTTT. Translation gives CSARDEPKDGISTDTQYF.